The entry below describes one T cell receptor (beta chain). What it recognizes is unknown. These data come from a study of T cells in narcolepsy. The wider study: Donors had narcolepsy type 1 or type 2, or were healthy controls.

Findings and limits, study-wide: Reportedly, autoreactive clonotypes were serially detected in patients' blood but not controls'.

CDR1 and CDR2 (germline): SGHTA, FQGNSA. CDR3 length equals 13 residues. V lost 3 bases, J lost 4 bases, and 7 bases lay in between. Some clones are missing from TCRdb's copy, which holds only in-frame ones; the method was immunoSEQ multiplex PCR. The table has about 34,000 clones, 70% to 85% seen once. Sequenced input: memory (CD45RA-) CD4+ T cells from blood. This chain connects TRBV7-2 to TRBJ1-5; D unresolved. This TCR came from a human donor in good health. Here the CDR3 reads CASSFDWNQPQHF. The CDR3 bases are TGTGCCAGCAGCTTCGACTGGAATCAGCCCCAGCATTTT.